These 26 T cell receptor beta chains were sequenced from one sample in a study of T cells in Graves' hyperthyroidism and ophthalmopathy. The CDR3 regions of TCR beta were amplified from RNA transcripts. The HTBI primer set served for first-round RT-PCR of the TCR CDR3. TCRdb recomputed calls from the multiplex PCR reads with MiXCR, one row per CDR3 protein. The sample consists of fewer than 650,000 distinct CDR3 sequences, roughly 14% of them appearing once. Sequencing was performed on blood. The receptors shown here come from a woman in her thirties or forties with Graves' ophthalmopathy.

The rearrangement joins TRBV3-1 to TRBJ2-7, with D perhaps TRBD1 or TRBD2 (5 bases each). Trimming took 4 bases from V and 6 from J, leaving 22 bases between them. The CDR3 consists of 16 residues. CDR1 LGHDT and CDR2 YNNKEL come from the germline V gene (reference sequence). CDR3 amino acids: CASSRGSSTVVGEQYF. For the CDR3, the DNA is TGTGCCAGCAGCCGAGGGTCGTCGACAGTGGTCGGCGAGCAGTACTTC.

The chain recombines TRBV28 with TRBJ2-7; D is ambiguous. V gave up 2 bases and J gave up 6 bases, with 11 bases separating them. CDR1 and CDR2 (germline): MDHEN, SYDVKM. CDR3 length equals 13 residues. CDR3 DNA: TGTGCCAGCAGTTTAGGTCCCACCTCCGAGCAGTACTTC. Protein: CASSLGPTSEQYF. Full variable domain (missing parts from reference TRBV28 and TRBJ2-7): DVKVTQSSRYLVKRTGEKVFLECVQDMDHENMFWYRQDPGLGLRLIYFSYDVKMKEKGDIPEGYSVSREKKERFSLILESASTNQTSMYLCASSLGPTSEQYFGPGTRLTVT.

V gene TRBV6-1 combines with J gene TRBJ1-2; D is uncertain. The V end was cut by 1 base, the J end by 3 bases, with 9 bases between. Germline values: CDR1 MNHNS, CDR2 SASEGT. The CDR3 is 14 amino acids. The CDR3 is CASSEGQLDYGYTF. The CDR3 bases are TGTGCCAGCAGTGAAGGTCAGTTGGACTATGGCTACACCTTC.

This clonotype was observed at least ten times. The rearrangement links TRBV9 to TRBJ2-5, with D possibly matching TRBD1 (5 bases). The germline V gene encodes CDR1 SGDLS and CDR2 YYNGEE. CDR3 length: 13 amino acids. Trimming took 2 bases from V and 7 from J, leaving 12 bases between them. The CDR3 DNA sequence: TGTGCCAGCAGCGTGACAGACTCGGGGACCCAGTACTTC. Protein sequence: CASSVTDSGTQYF.

This clonotype was counted a few times. The rearrangement joins TRBV24-1 to TRBJ2-2; the D gene is possibly TRBD2 (5 bases). The CDR3 sequence is 11 residues long. V gave up 8 bases and J gave up 8 bases, with 8 bases separating them. Germline V CDR1 and CDR2: KGHDR, SFDVKD. The CDR3 spells CATTGGGELFF. The CDR3 nucleotides read TGTGCCACCACTGGAGGTGGGGAGCTGTTTTTT.

Ten or more counts support this clonotype. This chain links TRBV2 with TRBJ2-7; weak D call: TRBD1 (6 bases). CDR3 length: 14 amino acids. V was clipped by 2 bases and J by 6 bases, with 14 bases between them. Germline lookup yields CDR1 SNHLY and CDR2 FYNNEI. CDR3 sequence (DNA): TGTGCCAGCAGTGAAAAGGAACTAGGGGGCGAGCAGTACTTC. It is translated as CASSEKELGGEQYF.

This clonotype was observed many times. Mismatch with germline at one junction end may stem from a read error. V and J are TRBV29-1 and TRBJ1-3, with 7 nucleotides matching TRBD1. CDR1 SQVTM and CDR2 ANQGSEA come from the germline V gene. The CDR3 totals 11 residues. Here the CDR3 reads CSVETPGGLDF. The CDR3 coding sequence is TGCAGCGTTGAGACCCCAGGGGGGCTGGATTTT.

This clonotype was seen ten or more times. The gene calls are TRBV2 and TRBJ2-4; 8 bases match TRBD1. Germline values: CDR1 SNHLY, CDR2 FYNNEI. This CDR3 is 13 amino acids long. Trimming cost V 6 bases and J 10 bases; bases outside gene matches: 8. CDR3 bases: TGTGCCAGCAGGGACAGGGAGGTGAGGATTCAGTACTTC. Translated: CASRDREVRIQYF. The entire variable domain, with the rest obtained from reference TRBV2 and TRBJ2-4, is as follows: EPEVTQTPSHQVTQMGQEVILRCVPISNHLYFYWYRQILGQKVEFLVSFYNNEISEKSEIFDDQFSVERPDGSNFTLKIRSTKLEDSAMYFCASRDREVRIQYFGAGTRLSVL.

In this sample, this clonotype turned up many times. V usage is TRBV5-1 and J usage is TRBJ2-7; no definite D call. V lost 4 bases, J lost 4 bases, and 12 bases lay in between. CDR3 length: 13 amino acids. Germline-derived CDR1 and CDR2 are SGHRS and YFSETQ. The CDR3 is CASSDGVGYEQYF. CDR3 in DNA: TGCGCCAGCAGCGATGGGGTGGGGTACGAGCAGTACTTC.

This clonotype was observed a few times. This chain links TRBV11-1 with TRBJ1-2; D may be TRBD1 (6 bases). CDR1 SGHAT and CDR2 FQDESV come from the germline V gene (reference sequence). The CDR3 extends over 18 amino acids. Trimming removed 1 base from V and 7 bases from J, with 25 bases in between. CDR3 sequence (DNA): TGTGCCAGCAGCTTAGTTTATCTGGGGGCGCCGGGTTTTCGTGGCTACACCTTC. Protein product: CASSLVYLGAPGFRGYTF.

This clonotype showed up just a few times. This chain connects TRBV4-1 to TRBJ1-5; 7 bases match TRBD1. The length of the CDR3 is 15 residues. The V gene end was trimmed by 3 bases and the J gene end by 3 bases; junction bases not matched to a gene: 5. Germline V CDR1 and CDR2: MGHRA, YSYEKL. CDR3 bases: TGCGCCAGCAGCCAGGAAACAGGGGTCAATCAGCCCCAGCATTTT. Its translation is CASSQETGVNQPQHF.

This clonotype was found many times. V and J are TRBV19 and TRBJ1-1; D might be TRBD1 (6 bases). The ends were cut back, 7 bases at V and 2 bases at J, with 17 bases in the middle. This CDR3 region has 15 residues. Germline CDR1 reads LNHDA; CDR2 reads SQIVND (reference sequence). This CDR3 is CASKGVGTTNTEAFF. CDR3 coding DNA: TGTGCCAGTAAGGGGGTCGGGACAACCAACACTGAAGCTTTCTTT.

In its sample, this clonotype was seen many times. The chain links TRBV6-1 to TRBJ1-1; D unclear. Germline V gene sequence: CDR1 MNHNS, CDR2 SASEGT. This CDR3 has 14 residues. The V end was cut by 6 bases, the J end by 1 base, with 12 bases between. In DNA form, the CDR3 reads TGTGCCAGCAGACCCGGGAACAGGAACACTGAAGCTTTCTTT. Translating gives CASRPGNRNTEAFF.

This clonotype came up many times. The chain carries TRBV9 and TRBJ2-7, with D unresolved. The germline gives CDR1 SGDLS, CDR2 YYNGEE. V lost 3 bases to trimming and J lost 1 base, with 8 bases between them. This CDR3 is 13 amino acids long. The CDR3, as DNA: TGTGCCAGCAGCGCCGACCTTTCCTACGAGCAGTACTTC. It specifies CASSADLSYEQYF.

There are many counts of this clonotype. The chain has TRBV6-2 or TRBV6-3 and TRBJ2-7; the match to TRBD2 covers 9 bases. Germline-derived CDR1 and CDR2 are MNHEY and SVGEGT. With 7 bases clipped from V and 6 bases from J, the junction kept 16 bases outside the gene matches. The CDR3 runs to 16 residues. The CDR3 nucleotides are TGTGCCAGCAAACTCCCCCCGGGTAGCGGGAGACCCGAGCAGTACTTC. This gives the protein CASKLPPGSGRPEQYF.

The sample holds many counts of this clonotype. J is TRBJ1-1 and V is TRBV7-2, with D perhaps TRBD1 (5 bases). This CDR3 has 14 amino acids. The V gene lost 5 bases and the J gene lost 7 bases, with 17 bases spanning the gap. Germline CDR1 and CDR2: SGHTA and FQGNSA. CDR3 residues: CASSEIREGVEAFF. CDR3 nucleotides: TGTGCCAGCAGCGAGATCAGGGAAGGGGTTGAAGCTTTCTTT. Full variable domain (rest looked up from reference TRBV7-2 and TRBJ1-1): GAGVSQSPSNKVTEKGKDVELRCDPISGHTALYWYRQSLGQGLEFLIYFQGNSAPDKSGLPSDRFSAERTGGSVSTLTIQRTQQEDSAVYLCASSEIREGVEAFFGQGTRLTVV.

This clonotype appeared many times. This chain uses TRBV29-1 with TRBJ2-2; 7 nucleotides match TRBD1. Germline V lookup: CDR1 SQVTM, CDR2 ANQGSEA. The CDR3 has 15 residues. The V and J ends lost 5 bases and 0 bases, in that order; junction bases with no gene match: 6. CDR3 sequence reads: CSVQFGTANTGELFF. The CDR3 coding sequence is TGCAGCGTTCAGTTTGGGACAGCGAACACCGGGGAGCTGTTTTTT.

The table lists this clonotype with many counts. The chain's CDR3 is CASSKGHGPIEAFF. Written as DNA, the CDR3 is TGTGCCAGCAGTAAGGGCCACGGACCTATTGAAGCTTTCTTT. This chain connects TRBV6-2 or TRBV6-3 to TRBJ1-1; D unresolved. Trimming removed 5 bases at V and 7 bases at J, with 17 bases between. The CDR3 runs 14 residues. Germline V CDR1 and CDR2: MNHEY, SVGEGT.

Worth noting for this clonotype: Given a much more abundant clone one base away, this may be a read error. The chain couples TRBV5-4 to TRBJ2-7; a weak D match, TRBD1 (5 bases). Trimming stripped 0 bases from V and 6 bases from J, with 10 bases between. From germline, CDR1 is SGHNT and CDR2 YYREEE (reference sequence). The CDR3 loop spans 13 amino acids. CDR3 loop: CASSLAQDAEQYF. The CDR3 coding sequence is TGTGCCAGCAGCTTGGCACAGGACGCCGAGCAGTACTTC. Full variable domain (rest looked up from reference TRBV5-4 and TRBJ2-7): ETGVTQSPTHLIKTRGQQVTLRCSSQSGHNTVSWYQQALGQGPQFIFQYYREEENGRGNFPPRFSGLQFPNYSSELNVNALELDDSALYLCASSLAQDAEQYFGPGTRLTVT.

The rearrangement joins TRBV5-1 to TRBJ2-2; 7 bases align to TRBD1. Germline-derived CDR1 and CDR2 are SGHRS and YFSETQ. CDR3 length: 16 amino acids. Trimming at V came to 2 bases and at J to 4 bases, leaving 8 bases not matched to a gene. The CDR3 here is CASSLRQGSGTGELFF. The DNA of the CDR3 is TGCGCCAGCAGCTTAAGACAGGGATCCGGCACCGGGGAGCTGTTTTTT.

This clonotype was found many times. The chain carries TRBV9 and TRBJ1-1, with TRBD1 matching 7 bases. This CDR3 comprises 15 residues. Germline values: CDR1 SGDLS, CDR2 YYNGEE. V trimming: 1 base; J trimming: 4 bases; junction bases outside the gene matches: 7. The CDR3 sequence is CASSVTGTGATEAFF. In DNA, the CDR3 is TGTGCCAGCAGCGTAACGGGTACAGGGGCCACTGAAGCTTTCTTT.

The table lists this clonotype with a few counts. The V and J genes are TRBV7-9 and TRBJ1-2; no reliable D call. This CDR3 spans 14 amino acids. V dropped 3 bases and J dropped 1 base, with 9 bases sitting between them. The germline V gene has CDR1 SEHNR and CDR2 FQNEAQ (reference sequence). The CDR3 is CASSFDLFNYGYTF. The CDR3 nucleotides read TGTGCCAGCAGCTTCGACCTCTTTAACTATGGCTACACCTTC.

In this sample, this clonotype turned up many times. The chain links TRBV28 to TRBJ2-7; D unclear. With 0 bases removed from V and 9 bases from J, the gap between germline ends came to 9 bases. The germline CDR1 and CDR2 sequences are MDHEN and SYDVKM. This CDR3 contains 12 residues. The DNA for the CDR3 is TGTGCCAGCAGTTTATGGGGGATAGGGCAGTACTTC. This sequence encodes CASSLWGIGQYF.

This clonotype was observed at least ten times. This chain uses TRBV19 with TRBJ1-1; D gene unclear. The CDR3 totals 14 residues. V lost 6 bases to trimming and J lost 2 bases, with 13 bases between them. The germline CDR1 and CDR2 sequences are LNHDA and SQIVND (reference sequence). CDR3 amino acids: CASSNLQTNTEAFF. The CDR3 coding sequence is TGTGCCAGTAGCAATCTACAAACAAACACTGAAGCTTTCTTT.

The table lists this clonotype with a few counts. V gene TRBV9 combines with J gene TRBJ1-5; D unclear. V was shortened by 2 bases and J by 7 bases, with 4 bases between the two germline ends. Germline V CDR1 and CDR2: SGDLS, YYNGEE. This CDR3 spans 11 amino acids. For the CDR3, the DNA is TGTGCCAGCAGCGTTGGCCAGCCCCAGCATTTT. Its translation: CASSVGQPQHF.

This clonotype was observed many times. The rearrangement joins TRBV29-1 to TRBJ2-5; D is unresolved. V dropped 4 bases and J dropped 4 bases, with 13 bases sitting between them. Germline V gene sequence: CDR1 SQVTM, CDR2 ANQGSEA. This CDR3 has 13 amino acids. The CDR3 region has the DNA TGCAGCGTTGTGGTTGGTCTAGGAGAGACCCAGTACTTC. This translates into CSVVVGLGETQYF.